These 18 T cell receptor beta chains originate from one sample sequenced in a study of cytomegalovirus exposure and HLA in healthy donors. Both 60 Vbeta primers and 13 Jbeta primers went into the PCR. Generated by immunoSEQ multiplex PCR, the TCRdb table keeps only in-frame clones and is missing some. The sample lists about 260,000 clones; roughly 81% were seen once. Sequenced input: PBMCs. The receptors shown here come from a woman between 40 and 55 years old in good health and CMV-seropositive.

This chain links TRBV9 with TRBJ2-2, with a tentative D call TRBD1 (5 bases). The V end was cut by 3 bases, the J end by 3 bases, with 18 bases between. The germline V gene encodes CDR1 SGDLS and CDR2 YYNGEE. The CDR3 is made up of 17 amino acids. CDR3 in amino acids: CASSGPREGADTGELFF. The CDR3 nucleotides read TGTGCCAGCAGCGGGCCCAGGGAAGGGGCGGACACCGGGGAGCTGTTTTTT.

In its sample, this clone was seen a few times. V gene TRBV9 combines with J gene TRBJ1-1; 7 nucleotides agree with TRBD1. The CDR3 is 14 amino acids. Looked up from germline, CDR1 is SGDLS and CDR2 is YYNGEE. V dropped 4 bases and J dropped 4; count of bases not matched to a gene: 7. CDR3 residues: CASSIQTGPTEAFF. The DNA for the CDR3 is TGTGCCAGCAGCATCCAGACAGGGCCCACTGAAGCTTTCTTT.

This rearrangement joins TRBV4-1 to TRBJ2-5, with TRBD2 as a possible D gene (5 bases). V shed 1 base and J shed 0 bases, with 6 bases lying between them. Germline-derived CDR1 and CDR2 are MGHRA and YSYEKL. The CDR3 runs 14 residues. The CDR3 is CASSQGEYQETQYF. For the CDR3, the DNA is TGCGCCAGCAGCCAAGGGGAGTACCAAGAGACCCAGTACTTC.

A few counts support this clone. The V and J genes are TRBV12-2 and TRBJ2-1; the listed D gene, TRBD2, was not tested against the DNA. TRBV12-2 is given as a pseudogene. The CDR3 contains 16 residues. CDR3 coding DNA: TGTGCAAGTCGCCTACTTTTAGGGACTAACTACAATGAGCAGTTCTTC. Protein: CASRLLLGTNYNEQFF.

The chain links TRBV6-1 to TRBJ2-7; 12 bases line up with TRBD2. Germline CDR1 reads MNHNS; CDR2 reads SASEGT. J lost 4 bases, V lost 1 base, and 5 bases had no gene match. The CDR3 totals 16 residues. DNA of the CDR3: TGTGCCAGCAGTGAAGGGACTAGCGGGAAGAGGTACGAGCAGTACTTC. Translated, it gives CASSEGTSGKRYEQYF.

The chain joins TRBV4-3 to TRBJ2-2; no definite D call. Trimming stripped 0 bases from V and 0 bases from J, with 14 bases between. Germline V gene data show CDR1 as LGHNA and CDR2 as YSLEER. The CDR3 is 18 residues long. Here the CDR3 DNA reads TGCGCCAGCAGCCAAGAGGTTACGGCGGTCCCGAACACCGGGGAGCTGTTTTTT. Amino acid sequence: CASSQEVTAVPNTGELFF.

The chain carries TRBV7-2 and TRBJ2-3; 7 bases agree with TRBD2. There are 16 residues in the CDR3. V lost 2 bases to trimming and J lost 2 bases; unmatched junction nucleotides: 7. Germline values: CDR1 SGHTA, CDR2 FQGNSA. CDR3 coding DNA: TGTGCCAGCAGCTTAAGGCCGGGAGGAAACACAGATACGCAGTATTTT. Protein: CASSLRPGGNTDTQYF.

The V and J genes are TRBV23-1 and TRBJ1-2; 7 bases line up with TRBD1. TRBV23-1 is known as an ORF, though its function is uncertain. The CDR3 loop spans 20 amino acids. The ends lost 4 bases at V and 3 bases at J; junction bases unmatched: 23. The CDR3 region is CASSRNSARKQGRYYYGYTF. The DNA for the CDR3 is TGCGCCAGCAGTCGGAACTCAGCCCGGAAACAGGGGAGGTATTACTATGGCTACACCTTC.

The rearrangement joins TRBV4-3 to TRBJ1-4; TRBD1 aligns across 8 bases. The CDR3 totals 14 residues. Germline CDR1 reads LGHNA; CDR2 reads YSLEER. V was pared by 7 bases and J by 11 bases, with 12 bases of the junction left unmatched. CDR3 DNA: TGCGCCAGCAACCACAGACAGGGGACCGGTAAACTGTTTTTT. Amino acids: CASNHRQGTGKLFF.

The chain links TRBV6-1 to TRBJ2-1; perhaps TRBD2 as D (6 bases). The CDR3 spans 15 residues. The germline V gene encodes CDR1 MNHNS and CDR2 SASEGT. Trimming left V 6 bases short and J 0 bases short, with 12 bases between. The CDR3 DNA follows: TGTGCCAGCAGGCGGGACCCGAGCTCCTACAATGAGCAGTTCTTC. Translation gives CASRRDPSSYNEQFF.

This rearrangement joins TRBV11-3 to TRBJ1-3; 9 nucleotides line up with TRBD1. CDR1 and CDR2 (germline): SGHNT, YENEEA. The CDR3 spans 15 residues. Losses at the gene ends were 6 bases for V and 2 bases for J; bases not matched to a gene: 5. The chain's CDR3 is CASSGTGSTGNTIYF. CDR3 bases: TGTGCCAGCAGTGGGACAGGGTCGACTGGAAACACCATATATTTT.

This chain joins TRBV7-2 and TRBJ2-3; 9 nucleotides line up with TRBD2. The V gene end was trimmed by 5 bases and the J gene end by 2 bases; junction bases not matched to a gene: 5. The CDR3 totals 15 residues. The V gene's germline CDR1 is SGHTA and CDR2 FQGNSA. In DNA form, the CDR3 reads TGTGCCAGCAGCCCTAGCGGGACCACCACAGATACGCAGTATTTT. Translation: CASSPSGTTTDTQYF.

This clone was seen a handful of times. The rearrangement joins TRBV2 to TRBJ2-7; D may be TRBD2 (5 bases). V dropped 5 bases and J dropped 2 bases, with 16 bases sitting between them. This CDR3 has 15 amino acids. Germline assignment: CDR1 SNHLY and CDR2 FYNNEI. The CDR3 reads CASSSGRTGAYEQYF. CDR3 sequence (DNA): TGTGCCAGCAGTAGCGGACGGACTGGAGCCTACGAGCAGTACTTC. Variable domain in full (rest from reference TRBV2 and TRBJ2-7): EPEVTQTPSHQVTQMGQEVILRCVPISNHLYFYWYRQILGQKVEFLVSFYNNEISEKSEIFDDQFSVERPDGSNFTLKIRSTKLEDSAMYFCASSSGRTGAYEQYFGPGTRLTVT.

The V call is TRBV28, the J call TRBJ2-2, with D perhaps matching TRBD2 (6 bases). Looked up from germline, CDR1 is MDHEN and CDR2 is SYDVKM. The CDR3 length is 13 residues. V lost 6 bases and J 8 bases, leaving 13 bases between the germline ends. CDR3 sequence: CASRESGSGELFF. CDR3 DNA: TGTGCCAGCAGGGAGAGCGGGTCTGGGGAGCTGTTTTTT.

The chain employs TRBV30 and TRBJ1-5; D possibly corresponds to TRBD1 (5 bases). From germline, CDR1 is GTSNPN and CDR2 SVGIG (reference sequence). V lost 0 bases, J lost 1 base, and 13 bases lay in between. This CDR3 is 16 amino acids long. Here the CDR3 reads CAWSVGGAVSNQPQHF. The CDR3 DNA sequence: TGTGCCTGGAGTGTTGGAGGGGCGGTGAGCAATCAGCCCCAGCATTTT.

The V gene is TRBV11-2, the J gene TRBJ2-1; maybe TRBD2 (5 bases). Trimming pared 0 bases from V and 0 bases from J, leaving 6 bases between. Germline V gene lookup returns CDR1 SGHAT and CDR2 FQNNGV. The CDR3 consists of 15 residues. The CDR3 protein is CASSLERVSYNEQFF. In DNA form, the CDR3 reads TGTGCCAGCAGCTTAGAGAGGGTCTCCTACAATGAGCAGTTCTTC.

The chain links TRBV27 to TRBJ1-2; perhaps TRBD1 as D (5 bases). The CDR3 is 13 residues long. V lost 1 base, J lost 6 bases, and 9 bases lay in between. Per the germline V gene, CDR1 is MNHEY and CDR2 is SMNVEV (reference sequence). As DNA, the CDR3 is TGTGCCAGCAGTTTATGGGGGAGGAATGGCTACACCTTC. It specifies CASSLWGRNGYTF.

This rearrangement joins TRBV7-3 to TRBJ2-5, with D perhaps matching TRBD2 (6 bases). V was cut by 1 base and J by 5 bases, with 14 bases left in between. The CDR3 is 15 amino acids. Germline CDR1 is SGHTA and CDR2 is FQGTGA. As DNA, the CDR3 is TGTGCCAGCAGCTTAAGAGGCACCCGGGGGGAGACCCAGTACTTC. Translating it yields CASSLRGTRGETQYF.